This TCR beta chain is from a study of cytomegalovirus exposure and HLA in healthy donors (dated by TCRdb to 2016 to 2017). Regarding the study in general: An earlier analysis of approximately 640 of the donors reported more than 250 Gb of sequence data and 100 million to 130 million unique TCR beta sequences from approximately 180 million T cells. Approximately 300 gigabases of sequencing data and tens of millions of unique TCR sequences were included in an early release covering about 700 HLA-typed donors. Among the roughly 390 genotyped donors, more than 70% belonged to the genetic ancestry cluster associated with self-reported Caucasian donors. The study aimed to test whether cataloging public T cell receptors could reveal signatures of past pathogen exposure. The T cell repertoires of about 700 subjects were profiled by immunosequencing and related to cytomegalovirus serostatus. In addition to the first cohort of 666 subjects, a separate validation cohort of about 120 different subjects was used. The study combined high-throughput TCR immunosequencing, statistical association of individual TCRs with disease status, and machine learning to predict cytomegalovirus infection status. To study patterns of TCR occurrence, a later analysis re-analyzed previously published TCR beta repertoires from 666 donors and added high-resolution HLA genotyping. The later analysis used no new phenotypic data to find candidate immune exposures, relying instead on TCR beta sequences and their occurrence across donors. To decide whether each TCR beta V gene segment behaved as functional or pseudogenic, an earlier analysis of some 570 of the donors relied on high-throughput TCR beta sequencing. Donor age, sex, ethnicity and CMV serostatus were compiled together with the repertoire data. A later genetic analysis took genome-wide SNP genotypes for about 65% of the 666 donors and used that subset as a discovery cohort. All discovery cohort repertoires had been generated using a single sequencing platform. HLA typing covered class I and class II loci at four-digit resolution. Typing coverage varied by locus: roughly 629-640 donors for A, B, C, DRB1 and DQB1; roughly 560 for DQA1; about 600 for DPA1; around 450 for DPB1. Roughly 5 DR-DQ haplotypes were handled as single units for association and clustering because linkage in the cohort was strong. On average, roughly 240,000 unique TCR beta nucleotide sequences were sequenced per donor among a few hundred genotyped donors of the cohort, with approximately 18% of those sequences being non-productive. The full study reports these points: At a false discovery rate of 0.05, a later analysis linked 16,951 TCR beta sequences to specific HLA alleles. A later genetic analysis associated a missense DCLRE1C variant with V-gene and J-gene trimming of TCR beta chains, and an independent cohort replicated the association. The study listed 150 to 200 TCR beta chains as associated with cytomegalovirus. The sequencing pipeline was judged likely to have produced a cluster of highly shared sequence variants as a technical artifact. In an earlier analysis of 587 of the donors, most TCR beta V segments appeared in productive rearrangements about 90% or about 30% of the time, broadly matching IMGT annotations. The only immune exposure information available for the cohort was CMV serostatus. Some IMGT-functional V segments, including TRBV6-2 and TRBV6-3, could not be told apart with the 87-base-pair reads, so those segments were excluded. Strong co-occurrence of HLA alleles, especially DR and DQ, made assigning TCR associations to individual alleles difficult. A further reported finding was that TCR beta sequences accurately predicted the HLA-A and HLA-B alleles for most subjects in the first cohort. A later analysis found that TCR association rates varied across HLA loci, with DRB1 alleles showing the most associated TCRs and HLA-C alleles the fewest. In a later analysis, HLA-associated TCR beta chains showed more clonal expansion and lower generation probabilities than non-associated chains that were equally common. A later analysis reported that several top co-occurrence clusters appeared linked to parvovirus B19, influenza, CMV and Epstein-Barr virus. HLA typing was unavailable for some donors at each locus, so association tests used only the typed subset. In this cohort, only TCR beta chains were sequenced, and detectable features were limited by the absence of alpha or paired-chain data. According to the authors, the approach could potentially be generalized to other disease states and immunological phenotypes. Cytomegalovirus status was reported to be diagnosed by the classifier with high specificity and sensitivity in both the original and validation cohorts. While some public TCRs were present in many individuals, most TCR sequences turned up only very rarely across donors. Presence/absence analyses assumed roughly uniform sequencing depth across donors, an assumption that may not hold. Compared with the 666-donor mean, donors in an Asian-associated ancestry cluster had fewer N-insertions in productive TCRs, according to a later genetic analysis. A later analysis found that most CMV-associated TCR beta chains appeared HLA-restricted, with HLA associations seemingly driven largely by CMV exposure. Linkage disequilibrium might explain the correlated functional status among segregating V segments, but an unknown experimental factor could not be ruled out. A few of the identified cytomegalovirus-associated TCR beta chains were confirmed in vitro to be specific for cytomegalovirus antigens. Because counts were too low, some 17 rarely observed V segments, including chromosome 9 orphons, were excluded from the earlier analysis of several hundred of the donors.

Including the terminal cysteine and phenylalanine, the CDR3 comprises 15 residues. Just CDR3 DNA is preserved here, 45 bases in frame from base 1. V loses 2 bases of germline sequence and J loses 2 bases, and the interval between the two ends is 13 bases. CDR1 and CDR2 (KGHSH, LQKENI) derive from the germline V gene. The receptor library was made with the immunoSEQ multiplex PCR assay. For the multiplex PCR, a mixture combining 60 forward primers for TCR Vbeta segments and 13 reverse primers for TCR Jbeta segments was used. A multiplex PCR assay on genomic DNA amplified the CDR3 region of rearranged TCR beta genes. The Illumina HiSeq System was used to sequence the amplified TCR beta libraries as 87-base-pair reads. The paper's processing steps were these. A later analysis counted approximately 74 million unique TCR beta chains across the 690 or so repertoires, and roughly 10 million of these chains were shared by at least two donors. To remove PCR and sequencing errors, raw reads were error-corrected and collapsed into unique sequences using a nearest-neighbor algorithm that merged closely related sequences. Alignment of CDR3 sequences to IMGT reference sequences was used to assign V, D and J gene segments. Each retained sequence needed at least a six-nucleotide match to both a V gene segment and a J gene segment. Rearrangements were classified as productive when the CDR3 lacked stop codons and remained in frame with V and J, and all other rearrangements were classified as non-productive. CDR3 was defined by IMGT convention, running from the second conserved V-encoded cysteine to the conserved J-encoded phenylalanine. The earlier analysis of a few hundred of the donors excluded sequences that lacked an unambiguous match to a single V gene segment. In an earlier analysis of roughly 500 of the donors, V segments were called functional above 56.7% productive rearrangements and were called segregating when the between-donor standard deviation exceeded 5%. A statistical classification framework was developed to diagnose cytomegalovirus status using the catalog of TCR beta chain sequences. A later analysis assigned V and J genes by comparing TCR nucleotide sequences with IMGT/GENE-DB human TR gene sequences. A later analysis assigned CDR3 sequences and most-parsimonious VDJ recombination scenarios with the TCRdist pipeline. A later analysis defined each TCR beta chain by its CDR3 amino acid sequence plus V-gene family, and excluded reads lacking a unique V-gene family. A later analysis removed over 500 highly shared, low-generation-probability nucleotide sequences to deal with suspected cross-contamination and a sequencing artifact. For each public chain, a later analysis derived a clonal expansion index from normalized ranks of inferred template counts within each repertoire. Generation probabilities in a later analysis came from a VDJ recombination model fitted to out-of-frame rearrangements, and those results were checked against IGoR. A later analysis scored TCR-TCR, TCR-HLA and TCR-CMV co-occurrence with hypergeometric tests, applying a repertoire-size bias correction to TCR pairs. A later analysis estimated false discovery rates by permuting HLA or CMV assignments 20 times. A later analysis grouped co-occurring TCRs with DBSCAN, adding TCRdist sequence similarity when clustering within HLA-allele-positive subsets. Repertoires with fewer than 30,000 or more than 120,000 public chains were left out of co-occurrence clustering, as were five repertoires with anomalous nucleotide sharing. Entries here come from immuneACCESS through TCRdb and include only in-frame sequences with V and J called. Some clones fail to appear in such tables; in the studies checked, an unresolved V gene covers under half of the shortfall, and the cause of the remainder is unknown. The V and J calls and the clone size are those of that table, but D and trimming were determined from the DNA. In all, the sample holds roughly 200,000 clones, and about 80% of those were seen once. The ten largest clonotypes hold 2.4% of the sample.

The cohort comprised 666 healthy bone marrow donors. Cohort members were all nominally healthy when sampled, although unrecorded immune exposures were likely present. The donor tested CMV seronegative, placing the donor among the 350 or so seronegative members of the cohort. A peripheral blood sample was provided by each donor, and peripheral blood mononuclear cells were used for TCR beta sequencing. The Qiagen DNeasy Blood Extraction Kit was used to extract genomic DNA from the blood cell samples. To note about this clone: Its recognized antigen is unknown. It has no much larger one-base neighbor in the sample; base qualities were not kept.

Source material: PBMCs. This TCR derives from a man aged 55-75 years in good health and CMV-seronegative. The chain uses TRBV18 and TRBJ2-7, and possibly TRBD2, on 6 matching bases. The nucleotide sequence is TGTGCCAGCTCACCAAGGTCGGAGGGAGCCTACGAGCAGTACTTC. It codes for CASSPRSEGAYEQYF. With the rest looked up from the reference TRBV18 and TRBJ2-7 genes rather than sequenced, the full variable domain is NAGVMQNPRHLVRRRGQEARLRCSPMKGHSHVYWYRQLPEEGLKFMVYLQKENIIDESGMPKERFSAEFPKEGPSILRIQQVVRGDSAAYFCASSPRSEGAYEQYFGPGTRLTVT.